This T cell receptor (beta chain) was sequenced for a study of human T cells and chemical hapten exposure. Indicated time point: patch test 3, about 24 weeks after DPC sensitization. The treatment: therapeutic diphenylcyclopropenone sensitization with weekly scalp DPC. Total RNA extraction was carried out from unfractionated whole blood. Via MiXCR, TCRdb re-called the RACE reads, giving one row per CDR3 protein. Of 150,000 to 200,000 distinct CDR3 sequences in the sample, 25% to 30% were seen once. Study-wide results and caveats: There was no change with DPC sensitization in TCRs above 1 in 1000 frequency.

This clonotype was seen a handful of times. Its matching antigen is unknown. This CDR3 region has 16 residues. Germline CDR1 is DFQATT and CDR2 is SNEGSKA (reference sequence). Deletions cut 3 bases from V and 0 bases from J, with 12 bases between. The source material was whole blood, sampled in connection with sensitization to the hapten diphenylcyclopropenone (DPC). The receptor comes from a woman aged 18 to 35 with alopecia areata. Some clones in this sample may be carry-over from other donors' samples. The genes are TRBV20-1 and TRBJ2-6; the D is unclear. The chain's CDR3 is CSARTPQSSGANVLTF. CDR3 DNA: TGCAGTGCTAGGACTCCTCAGAGCTCTGGGGCCAACGTCCTGACTTTC.